This T cell receptor beta chain was captured in a study of beta chain features in type 1 diabetes. Study in general: All samples yielded roughly 100,000,000 examined sorted cells.

The entirety of the isolated RNA underwent reverse transcription, so expressed TCRB transcripts were sequenced. The method was immunoSEQ multiplex PCR; TCRdb's version includes in-frame clones alone and lacks a portion of them. The table has about 260,000 clones, over 65% seen once. The CDR3 length is 12 residues. Trimming cost V 4 bases and J 6 bases, with 7 bases left between them. Germline CDR1 reads MGHDK; CDR2 reads SYGVNS. Heparinised blood was drawn once per donor, averaging about 0.11 L. Only a few counts were recorded for this clone. This same CDR3 is encoded by further DNA sequences in the sample.

Sample: naive CD4+ T cells from blood. The sequence derives from a man aged 30-40 years in good health. The chain carries TRBV25-1 and TRBJ1-5; tentative D call: TRBD1 (5 bases). The CDR3 DNA follows: TGTGCCAGCAGTGGGGGCGGTCAGCCCCAGCATTTT. Amino acid sequence: CASSGGGQPQHF.